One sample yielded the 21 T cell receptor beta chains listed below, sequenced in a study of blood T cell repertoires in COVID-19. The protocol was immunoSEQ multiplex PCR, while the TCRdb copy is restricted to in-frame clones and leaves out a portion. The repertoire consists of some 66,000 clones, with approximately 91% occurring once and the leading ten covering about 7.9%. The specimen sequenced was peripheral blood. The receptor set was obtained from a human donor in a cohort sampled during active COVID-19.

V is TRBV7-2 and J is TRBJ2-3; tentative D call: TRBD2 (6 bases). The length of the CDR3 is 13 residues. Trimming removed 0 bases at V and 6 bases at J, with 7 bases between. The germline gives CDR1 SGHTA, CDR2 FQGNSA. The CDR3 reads CASSLAAGDTQYF. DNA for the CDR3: TGTGCCAGCAGCTTAGCGGCGGGGGATACGCAGTATTTT.

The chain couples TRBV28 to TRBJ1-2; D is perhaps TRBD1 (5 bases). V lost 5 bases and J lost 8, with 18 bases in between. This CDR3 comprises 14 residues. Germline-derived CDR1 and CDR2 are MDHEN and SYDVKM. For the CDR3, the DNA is TGTGCCAGCAGTCGCAGGGAGGGACTCTGGGGCTACACCTTC. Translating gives CASSRREGLWGYTF.

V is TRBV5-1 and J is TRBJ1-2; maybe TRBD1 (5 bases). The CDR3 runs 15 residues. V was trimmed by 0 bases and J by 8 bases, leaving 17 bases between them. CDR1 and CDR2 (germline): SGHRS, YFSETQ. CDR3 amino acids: CASSLDPRGGEGYTF. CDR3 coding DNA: TGCGCCAGCAGCTTGGACCCACGAGGAGGGGAAGGCTACACCTTC.

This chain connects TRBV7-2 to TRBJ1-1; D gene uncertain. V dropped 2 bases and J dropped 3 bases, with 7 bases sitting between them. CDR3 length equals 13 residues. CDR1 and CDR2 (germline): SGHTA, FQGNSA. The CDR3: CASSLIQDTEAFF. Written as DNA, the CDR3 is TGTGCCAGCAGCTTAATCCAGGACACTGAAGCTTTCTTT.

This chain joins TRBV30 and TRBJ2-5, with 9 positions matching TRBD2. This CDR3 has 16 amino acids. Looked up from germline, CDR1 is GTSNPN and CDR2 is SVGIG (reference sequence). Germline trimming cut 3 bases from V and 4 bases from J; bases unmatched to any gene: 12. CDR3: CAWRQLRGGYRETQYF. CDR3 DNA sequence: TGTGCCTGGAGGCAGCTGCGGGGGGGCTATCGAGAGACCCAGTACTTC. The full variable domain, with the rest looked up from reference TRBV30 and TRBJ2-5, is SQTIHQWPATLVQPVGSPLSLECTVEGTSNPNLYWYRQAAGRGLQLLFYSVGIGQISSEVPQNLSASRPQDRQFILSSKKLLLSDSGFYLCAWRQLRGGYRETQYFGPGTRLLVL.

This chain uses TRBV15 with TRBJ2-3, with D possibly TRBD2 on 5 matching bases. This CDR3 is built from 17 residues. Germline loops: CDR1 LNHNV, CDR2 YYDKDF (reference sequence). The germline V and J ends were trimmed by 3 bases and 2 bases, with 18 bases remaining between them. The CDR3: CATSSDLTNSYTDTQYF. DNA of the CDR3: TGTGCCACCAGCAGCGATCTGACTAATTCCTACACAGATACGCAGTATTTT. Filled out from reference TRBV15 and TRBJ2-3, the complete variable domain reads DAMVIQNPRYQVTQFGKPVTLSCSQTLNHNVMYWYQQKSSQAPKLLFHYYDKDFNNEADTPDNFQSRRPNTSFCFLDIRSPGLGDTAMYLCATSSDLTNSYTDTQYFGPGTRLTVL.

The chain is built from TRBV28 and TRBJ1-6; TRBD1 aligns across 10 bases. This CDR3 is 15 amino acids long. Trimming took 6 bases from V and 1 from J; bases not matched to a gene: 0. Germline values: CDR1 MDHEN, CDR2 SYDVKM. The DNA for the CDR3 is TGTGCCAGCAGGGACAGGGGGTCCTATAATTCACCCCTCCACTTT. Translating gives CASRDRGSYNSPLHF.

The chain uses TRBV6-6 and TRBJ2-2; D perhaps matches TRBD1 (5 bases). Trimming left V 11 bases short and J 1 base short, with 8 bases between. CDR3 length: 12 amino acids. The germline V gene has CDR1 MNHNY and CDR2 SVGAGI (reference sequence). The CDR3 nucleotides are TGTGCCGGGGCTCAGAACACCGGGGAGCTGTTTTTT. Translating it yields CAGAQNTGELFF.

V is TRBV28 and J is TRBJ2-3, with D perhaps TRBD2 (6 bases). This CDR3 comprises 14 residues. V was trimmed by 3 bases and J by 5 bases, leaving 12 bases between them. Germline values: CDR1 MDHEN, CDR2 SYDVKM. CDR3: CASSFPGEVDTQYF. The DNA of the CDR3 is TGTGCCAGCAGTTTCCCGGGAGAGGTAGATACGCAGTATTTT.

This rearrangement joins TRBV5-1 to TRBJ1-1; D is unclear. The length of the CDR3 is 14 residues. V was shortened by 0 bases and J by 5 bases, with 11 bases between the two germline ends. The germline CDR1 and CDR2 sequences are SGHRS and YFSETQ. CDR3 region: CASSLGGGVTEAFF. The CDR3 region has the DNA TGCGCCAGCAGCTTGGGGGGAGGCGTAACTGAAGCTTTCTTT.

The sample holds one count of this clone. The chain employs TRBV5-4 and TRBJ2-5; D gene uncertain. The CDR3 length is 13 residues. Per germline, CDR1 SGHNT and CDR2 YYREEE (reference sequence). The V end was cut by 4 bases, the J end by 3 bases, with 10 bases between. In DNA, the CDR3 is TGTGCCAGCAGCCGAAATGTAGAAGAGACCCAGTACTTC. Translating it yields CASSRNVEETQYF.

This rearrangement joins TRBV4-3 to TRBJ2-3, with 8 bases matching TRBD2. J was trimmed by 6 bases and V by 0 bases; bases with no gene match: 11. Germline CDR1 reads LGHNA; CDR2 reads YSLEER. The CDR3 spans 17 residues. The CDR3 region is CASSQEVDSGSWDTQYF. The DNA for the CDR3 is TGCGCCAGCAGCCAAGAAGTGGACAGCGGGAGTTGGGATACGCAGTATTTT.

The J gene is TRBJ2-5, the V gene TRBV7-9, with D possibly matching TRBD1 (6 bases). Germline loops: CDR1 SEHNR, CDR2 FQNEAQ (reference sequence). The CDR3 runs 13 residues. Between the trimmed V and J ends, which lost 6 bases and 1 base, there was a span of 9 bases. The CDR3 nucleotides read TGTGCCAGCAGACCGGACAGCCAAGAGACCCAGTACTTC. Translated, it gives CASRPDSQETQYF.

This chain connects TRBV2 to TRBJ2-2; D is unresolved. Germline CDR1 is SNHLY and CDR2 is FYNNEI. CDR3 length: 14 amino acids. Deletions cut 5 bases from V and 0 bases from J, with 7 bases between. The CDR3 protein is CASSLRTNTGELFF. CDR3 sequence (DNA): TGTGCCAGCAGTCTCAGGACGAACACCGGGGAGCTGTTTTTT.

The CDR3 is CASSERGLPGGSQYF. The CDR3 DNA sequence: TGCGCCAGCAGCGAGCGGGGACTCCCCGGAGGGTCGCAGTATTTT. The chain combines TRBV5-1 with TRBJ2-3, with 7 bases that match TRBD2. Germline-derived CDR1 and CDR2 are SGHRS and YFSETQ. CDR3 size: 15 residues. Unmatched junction bases numbered 15, after V lost 4 bases and J lost 10 bases.

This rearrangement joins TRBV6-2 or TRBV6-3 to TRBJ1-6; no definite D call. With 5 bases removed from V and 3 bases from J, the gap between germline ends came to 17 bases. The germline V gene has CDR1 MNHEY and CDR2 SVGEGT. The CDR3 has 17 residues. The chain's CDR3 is CASSLRDPTSYNSPLHF. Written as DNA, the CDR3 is TGTGCCAGCAGTCTACGGGATCCGACAAGCTATAATTCACCCCTCCACTTT.

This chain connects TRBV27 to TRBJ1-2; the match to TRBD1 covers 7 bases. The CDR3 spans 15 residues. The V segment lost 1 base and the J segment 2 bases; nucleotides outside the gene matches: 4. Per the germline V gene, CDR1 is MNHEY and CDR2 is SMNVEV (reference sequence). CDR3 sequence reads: CASSLLGGENYGYTF. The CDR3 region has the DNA TGTGCCAGCAGTTTATTAGGGGGCGAAAACTATGGCTACACCTTC.

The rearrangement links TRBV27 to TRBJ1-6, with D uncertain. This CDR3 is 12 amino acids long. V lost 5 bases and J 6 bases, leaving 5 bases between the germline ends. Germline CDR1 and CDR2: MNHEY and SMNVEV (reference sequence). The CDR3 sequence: CASSRGNSPLHF. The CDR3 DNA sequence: TGTGCCAGCAGTCGAGGTAATTCACCCCTCCACTTT.

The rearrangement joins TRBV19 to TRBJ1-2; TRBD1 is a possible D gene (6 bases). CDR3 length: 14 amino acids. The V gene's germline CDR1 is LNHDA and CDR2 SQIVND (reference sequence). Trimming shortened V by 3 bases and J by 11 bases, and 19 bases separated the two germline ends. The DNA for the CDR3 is TGTGCCAGTAGTATGCGGGGGGCCACGAGGGAGTACACCTTC. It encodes CASSMRGATREYTF.

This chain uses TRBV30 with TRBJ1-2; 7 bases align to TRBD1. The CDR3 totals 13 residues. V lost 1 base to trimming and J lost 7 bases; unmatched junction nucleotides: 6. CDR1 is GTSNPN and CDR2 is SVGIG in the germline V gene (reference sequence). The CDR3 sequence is CAWSATGQGGYTF. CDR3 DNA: TGTGCCTGGAGTGCGACAGGGCAGGGTGGCTACACCTTC.

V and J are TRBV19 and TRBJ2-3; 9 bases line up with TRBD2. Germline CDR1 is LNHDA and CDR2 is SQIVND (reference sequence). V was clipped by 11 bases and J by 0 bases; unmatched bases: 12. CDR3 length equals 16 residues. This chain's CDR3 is CASGNSGRVSTDTQYF. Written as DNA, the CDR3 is TGTGCCTCCGGGAATAGCGGGAGAGTTAGCACAGATACGCAGTATTTT. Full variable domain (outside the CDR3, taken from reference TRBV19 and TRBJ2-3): DGGITQSPKYLFRKEGQNVTLSCEQNLNHDAMYWYRQDPGQGLRLIYYSQIVNDFQKGDIAEGYSVSREKKESFPLTVTSAQKNPTAFYLCASGNSGRVSTDTQYFGPGTRLTVL.